This is a list of T cell receptor beta chains from one sample in a study of identical twins. TCRdb reprocessed the 5' RACE reads via MiXCR and lists one record per CDR3 protein. The data show fewer than 800,000 distinct CDR3 sequences, about 7.1% seen once. These data were likewise used in another study, on yellow fever vaccine responses in identical twins.

Sequencing input: PBMCs. The receptors were gathered from a woman aged 18-30 years in good health. Both conserved end residues are part of each CDR3. A D gene is named only where the DNA matches it firmly. Clone size is not always given. Where it is, it says once, few, many or a class for expanded clones.

size	D	V	J	DNA	CDR3
-	TRBD1	TRBV6-2/TRBV6-3	TRBJ2-3	TGTGCCAGCAGTTACGAGGTGGGACAGAGCGACGATACGCAGTATTTT	CASSYEVGQSDDTQYF
few	-	TRBV12-3/TRBV12-4	TRBJ2-1	TGTGCCAGCCGCAAGGTCAGCTACAATGAGCAGTTCTTC	CASRKVSYNEQFF
many	TRBD1	TRBV10-3	TRBJ1-6	TGTGCCATCAGTCCGGGACAGGGAGTTAATTCACCCCTCCACTTT	CAISPGQGVNSPLHF
many	-	TRBV5-1	TRBJ2-7	TGCGCCAGCAGCTTGCCAGATTCCTACGAGCAGTACTTC	CASSLPDSYEQYF
-	TRBD1	TRBV29-1	TRBJ2-2	TGCAGCGCGCGACAGGGGGTGGGCACCGGGGAGCTGTTTTTT	CSARQGVGTGELFF
-	-	TRBV5-1	TRBJ2-1	TGCGCCAGCAGCTTGGATTCTTGGGGCATGAGGCATGAGCAGTTCTTC	CASSLDSWGMRHEQFF
many	-	TRBV12-3/TRBV12-4	TRBJ1-1	TGTGCCAGCTCAAGGGAGGGGGACACTGAAGCTTTCTTT	CASSREGDTEAFF
-	-	TRBV4-1	TRBJ1-4	TGCGCCAGCAGCCAAGTTGAAAAACTGTTTTTT	CASSQVEKLFF
few	TRBD2	TRBV12-3/TRBV12-4	TRBJ2-7	TGTGCCAGCACCCGGGGGGGGCCAGCAGGGGAGCAGTACTTC	CASTRGGPAGEQYF
-	TRBD1	TRBV24-1	TRBJ2-1	TGTGCGACCATTGATTTTTGCAGGGGACAGGGGGCGATTTCGGGTTTTGATGAGCAGTTCTTC	CATIDFCRGQGAISGFDEQFF
few	TRBD1	TRBV28	TRBJ2-7	TGTGCCAGCAGTAGGCCGGGACAGGGGGGCGAGCAGTACTTC	CASSRPGQGGEQYF
-	-	TRBV4-1	TRBJ2-1	TGCGCCAGCAGCCGTTCAGGGTACAATGGGCAGTTCTTC	CASSRSGYNGQFF
-	-	TRBV14	TRBJ2-4	TGTGCCAGCAGCCAAGGGCCGTTCCTTCAGTACTTC	CASSQGPFLQYF
many	TRBD2	TRBV5-1	TRBJ2-7	TGCGCCAGCAGCTTGGCTCCGGGACTAGCGGGAGTGGGGGAGCAGTACTTC	CASSLAPGLAGVGEQYF
-	-	TRBV15	TRBJ1-1	TGTGCCACCAGCAGAGATCTTGGGGGTACTGAAGCTTTCTTT	CATSRDLGGTEAFF
few	-	TRBV3-1	TRBJ2-7	TGTGCCAGCAGCCAACAGGGGCATGGACCCTACGAGCAGTACTTC	CASSQQGHGPYEQYF
once	-	TRBV5-1	TRBJ2-4	TGCGCCAGCAGCGCCGATAAACTGACAGTTAAGCTAGCCAAAAACATTCAGTACTTC	CASSADKLTVKLAKNIQYF
few	-	TRBV24-1	TRBJ2-2	TGTGCCACCAGTGAAGGGGCAGCGTTCACCGGGGAGCTGTTTTTT	CATSEGAAFTGELFF
few	-	TRBV29-1	TRBJ2-5	TGCAGCGTTGAGGAGGGTCACGGCCAAGAGACCCAGTACTTC	CSVEEGHGQETQYF
-	-	TRBV2	TRBJ2-4	TGTGCCAGCAGTGAGGGGGGGGGCTGGGCCAAAAACATTCAGTACTTC	CASSEGGGWAKNIQYF
few	-	TRBV12-3/TRBV12-4	TRBJ2-2	TGTGCCAGCAGTTTAGGGCGGGGTTACCAGAACACCGGGGAGCTGTTTTTT	CASSLGRGYQNTGELFF
many	-	TRBV29-1	TRBJ2-7	TGCAGCGGCCGGGACGGGGATACCTACGAGCAGTACTTC	CSGRDGDTYEQYF
many	TRBD2	TRBV4-2	TRBJ2-3	TGTGCCAGCAGCCAAGATGGCTCTAGCGGGGCCAGGGATACGCAGTATTTT	CASSQDGSSGARDTQYF
few	TRBD2	TRBV29-1	TRBJ2-1	TGCAGCGTTGTGGTCCAGCGGGAGGGGAGTGAGCAGTTCTTC	CSVVVQREGSEQFF
once	TRBD2	TRBV29-1	TRBJ2-1	TGCAGCGTTGAAGATGTACTAGCGGGGGGGATTTTAAATGAGCAGTTCTTC	CSVEDVLAGGILNEQFF
-	-	TRBV6-5	TRBJ2-1	TGTGCCAGCAGTTACGACACCTCCTACAATGAGCAGTTCTTC	CASSYDTSYNEQFF
many	-	TRBV7-9	TRBJ2-6	TGTGCCAGCAGCTTAGTCGTAACGAGCTCTGGGGCCAACGTCCTGACTTTC	CASSLVVTSSGANVLTF
many	-	TRBV12-3/TRBV12-4	TRBJ2-5	TGTGCCAGCAGCTTGAGCGTGACGGGGGTTGAGACCCAGTACTTC	CASSLSVTGVETQYF
few	-	TRBV20-1	TRBJ2-1	TGCAGTGCTAGCCTCGGGACACATTACAATGAGCAGTTCTTC	CSASLGTHYNEQFF
many	-	TRBV20-1	TRBJ1-2	TGCAGTGCTAGAGCCTCGGCGAGCTATGGCTACACCTTC	CSARASASYGYTF
-	-	TRBV6-4	TRBJ2-1	TGTGCCAGCAGTGAGGGGTCCTACAATGAGCAGTTCTTC	CASSEGSYNEQFF
-	-	TRBV7-9	TRBJ2-7	TGTGCCACCGTACTGTCTAACGGGGTGGGCTACGAGCAGTACTTC	CATVLSNGVGYEQYF
few	-	TRBV14	TRBJ2-1	TGTGCCAGCAGCCACAGTCTGAGTGGGAAGGCCTACAATGAGCAGTTCTTC	CASSHSLSGKAYNEQFF
-	-	TRBV27	TRBJ2-1	TGTGCCAGCAGTAAGCTAGCGACGAGCTCCTACAATGAGCAGTTCTTC	CASSKLATSSYNEQFF
-	-	TRBV27	TRBJ1-2	TGTGCCAGCAGTTTGGGGGGGGACTTCGACTATGGCTACACCTTC	CASSLGGDFDYGYTF
-	-	TRBV20-1	TRBJ2-2	TGCAGTGCTACCCGGACAGCAACGAACACCGGGGAGCTGTTTTTT	CSATRTATNTGELFF
few	-	TRBV20-1	TRBJ2-2	TGCAGTGCTAGAGAGGGGGGAGCGGTTACTACCGGGGAGCTGTTTTTT	CSAREGGAVTTGELFF
-	-	TRBV6-6	TRBJ1-1	TGTGCCAGCACTTCATCGGAGAACACTGAAGCTTTCTTT	CASTSSENTEAFF
-	-	TRBV28	TRBJ2-7	TGTGCCAGCAGTCCGTGGGTTTCCCGAGTCTACGAGCAGTACTTC	CASSPWVSRVYEQYF
few	TRBD2	TRBV20-1	TRBJ2-2	TGCAGTGCTAGAGAATCTAGCGGGAGCGGAGGCGGGGAGCTGTTTTTT	CSARESSGSGGGELFF
-	-	TRBV28	TRBJ2-3	TGTGCCAGCAGTTTACGGGTAGATACGCAGTATTTT	CASSLRVDTQYF
few	-	TRBV27	TRBJ2-7	TGTGCCAGCAGTTTATCCGGGATTGTTTACGAGCAGTACTTC	CASSLSGIVYEQYF
many	TRBD1	TRBV28	TRBJ2-7	TGTGCCAGCAGTCCAGGGACAGGAAACTCCTACGAGCAGTACTTC	CASSPGTGNSYEQYF
few	-	TRBV25-1	TRBJ2-5	TGTGCCAGCAGTGACACTCCCTCCGCGAAGACCCAGTACTTC	CASSDTPSAKTQYF
few	TRBD1	TRBV15	TRBJ1-1	TGTGCCACCAGCAGATTACAGGGGCTGAACACTGAAGCTTTCTTT	CATSRLQGLNTEAFF
few	TRBD2	TRBV20-1	TRBJ2-3	TGCAGTGCCAGCGGCGGGGGGGGCAGCGCAGATACGCAGTATTTT	CSASGGGGSADTQYF
few	TRBD1	TRBV5-1	TRBJ2-1	TGCGCCAGCAGCTACGTCGACAGGGGGCAGAATGAGCAGTTCTTC	CASSYVDRGQNEQFF
many	TRBD2	TRBV7-2	TRBJ2-3	TGTGCCAGCCACATAGGAACTAGCGGGTACACAGATACGCAGTATTTT	CASHIGTSGYTDTQYF
few	-	TRBV10-3	TRBJ2-1	TGTGCCATCGGGGGGCAACAATCCTACAATGAGCAGTTCTTC	CAIGGQQSYNEQFF
few	-	TRBV16	TRBJ1-6	TGTGCCAGCAGCCAACGGGACCCTCTCTATAATTCACCCCTCCACTTT	CASSQRDPLYNSPLHF
few	-	TRBV6-1	TRBJ2-1	TGTGCCAGCAGAACCAGTCGAGACAATGAGCAGTTCTTC	CASRTSRDNEQFF
-	-	TRBV4-1	TRBJ2-3	TGCGCCAGCAGCCAACCCCTCACAGATACGCAGTATTTT	CASSQPLTDTQYF
-	-	TRBV3-1	TRBJ1-1	TGTGCCAGCAGCCAACCCCAGGCTGGGAACACTGAAGCTTTCTTT	CASSQPQAGNTEAFF